This T cell receptor beta chain was recorded in a study of T cell responses to AZD1222 COVID-19 vaccine. General study findings and limits: Among the donors, most were white British and more were female, and clonal diversity was possibly underestimated. Nearly half of spike-specific TCRs reportedly target unmutated variant regions.

V shed 2 bases and J shed 4 bases, with 9 bases lying between them. CDR3 length equals 14 residues. Germline lookup yields CDR1 MNHNS and CDR2 SASEGT. This clone has a single count. Its antigen is currently unknown. Both about-4-week and about-12-week second-dose recipients were combined. Here immunoSEQ multiplex PCR was the method, and the copy in TCRdb shows in-frame clones only, minus some. The table records roughly 120,000 clones, around 94% of them present only once. Source: peripheral blood, taken 28 days after the second AZD1222 dose. This chain uses TRBV6-1 with TRBJ1-5; TRBD1 might be the D (5 bases). The sequence was collected from an adult who received the AZD1222 COVID-19 vaccine. The CDR3 reads CASSESGWNQPQHF. CDR3 nucleotides: TGTGCCAGCAGTGAATCAGGGTGGAATCAGCCCCAGCATTTT.